This T cell receptor (beta chain) was sequenced for a study of blood T cell repertoires in COVID-19. Germline values: CDR1 KGHDR, CDR2 SFDVKD. The CDR3 totals 16 residues. V lost 4 bases to trimming and J lost 9 bases; unmatched junction nucleotides: 11. Only in-frame clones appear in the TCRdb table, and some are missing; sequencing was by immunoSEQ multiplex PCR. This repertoire shows fewer than 250,000 clones, approximately 81% found once; its top ten account for about 10%. This clonotype was obtained from a woman of 80 years or more with COVID-19, enrolled during active disease. Sequenced: peripheral blood. V usage is TRBV24-1 and J usage is TRBJ2-1, with 10 bases lining up with TRBD1. Here the CDR3 reads CATSDPPGQGLGEQFF. CDR3 in DNA: TGTGCCACCAGTGACCCGCCGGGACAGGGGTTAGGTGAGCAGTTCTTC.